This TCR beta chain was identified during a study of post-analysis software for immune sequencing data. General study points: Under F measure analysis, samples from one preparation batch co-clustered strongly. A handful of TRBV segments were significantly more frequent in patients than in controls. TRBV5-6, TRBV5-1 and TRBV20-1 were among these segments.

This clonotype was recorded once. What it binds is unknown. The CDR3 consists of 14 residues. Trimming cost V 0 bases and J 4 bases, with 9 bases left between them. CDR1 LGHDT and CDR2 YNNKEL come from the germline V gene (reference sequence). Built from TCR beta cDNA, the libraries had unique molecular identifiers in them. TCRdb analysed the PCR reads with MiXCR anew, one entry per CDR3 protein. The table has approximately 360,000 distinct CDR3 sequences, around a third seen once; the top ten hold around 15%. The rearrangement joins TRBV3-1 to TRBJ1-2, with no clear D. The sequence was collected from a girl aged 10 to 17 with multiple sclerosis. The sequencing sample was made of blood. This CDR3 is CASSQERYSYGYTF. The CDR3, as DNA: TGTGCCAGCAGCCAAGAAAGATATAGCTATGGCTACACCTTC.